The entry below gives a single T cell receptor beta chain sequence along with its context. The sample is drawn from a study of blood T cell repertoires in COVID-19. Study in general: Specimens from acute and convalescent COVID-19 originated in the United States, Italy and Spain.

Participants were aged about 18 to 90 years, lived in 20 to 30 US areas, and enrolled virtually. Cohort allocation depended upon clinical history that participants reported. Original processing notes: Reference gene primer amplification in the assay estimated nucleated cell counts. The data were produced by immunoSEQ multiplex PCR, yet TCRdb's version contains in-frame clones alone and is incomplete. Clone size and the V and J calls come from that table; the DNA yielded D and trimming. The sample holds a few hundred thousand clones, roughly 86% seen once. V lost 3 bases and J 0 bases, leaving 6 bases between the germline ends. The germline CDR1 and CDR2 sequences are SGHDT and YYEEEE. The CDR3 runs 13 residues.

The sequenced material came from PBMCs or T cells enriched from blood (not recorded which). This clonotype was obtained from a woman aged 18-29 years who had recovered from COVID-19. This sequence joins TRBV5-6 and TRBJ1-1, with D hard to call. The CDR3: CASSSVMNTEAFF. CDR3 DNA: TGTGCCAGCAGCTCTGTTATGAACACTGAAGCTTTCTTT.